The 19 T cell receptor beta chains presented below share a single source sample, sequenced in a study of control samples from healthy donors and cancer patients. Here immunoSEQ multiplex PCR was the method, and the copy in TCRdb shows in-frame clones only, minus some. There are under 450,000 clones in the sample; approximately 90% occur only once, and just under 6.5% lies in the top ten. The sample was PBMCs. The source of these receptors is a man between 35 and 55 years old with head and neck cancer.

The rearrangement uses TRBV14 and TRBJ2-5, with TRBD1 identical over 7 bases. The CDR3 covers 16 residues. Trimming cost V 4 bases and J 1 base; bases outside gene matches: 9. In germline, CDR1 is SGHDN, CDR2 FVKESK. Here the CDR3 reads CASSLRVYRGQETQYF. The DNA of the CDR3 is TGTGCCAGCAGCCTGAGGGTTTACAGGGGCCAAGAGACCCAGTACTTC.

The chain links TRBV4-1 to TRBJ2-4, with 11 nucleotides matching TRBD2. This CDR3 has 16 residues. V lost 6 bases to trimming and J lost 7 bases; unmatched junction nucleotides: 11. Germline CDR1 MGHRA, CDR2 YSYEKL. CDR3 region: CASSRILRTSGNIQYF. The CDR3 DNA sequence: TGCGCCAGCAGTCGCATTCTGCGGACTAGCGGGAACATTCAGTACTTC.

The chain couples TRBV5-6 to TRBJ1-1; D perhaps matches TRBD1 (6 bases). CDR1 is SGHDT and CDR2 is YYEEEE in the germline V gene. CDR3 length equals 17 residues. With 1 base removed from V and 4 bases from J, the gap between germline ends came to 20 bases. The CDR3 protein is CASSLWGAQGRFTEAFF. CDR3 sequence (DNA): TGTGCCAGCAGCTTGTGGGGGGCGCAGGGTAGATTCACTGAAGCTTTCTTT.

This clone was counted once. V gene TRBV4-3 combines with J gene TRBJ1-3, with 10 bases lining up with TRBD1. The CDR3 totals 19 residues. CDR1 is LGHNA, CDR2 YSLEER, per germline. The trim removed 4 bases at V and 4 bases at J, leaving 16 bases unmatched. In nucleotides, the CDR3 is TGCGCCAGCAGCCCCCGACCGACAGGGGGCGATCAACCCGGAAACACCATATATTTT. Protein: CASSPRPTGGDQPGNTIYF.

The CDR3 bases are TGTGCCAGCAGGCTAAGGGGGCAGCCAGAGACCCAGTACTTC. Amino acid sequence: CASRLRGQPETQYF. The chain carries TRBV28 and TRBJ2-5, with 7 bases fitting TRBD1. CDR3 length: 14 residues. V shed 6 bases, J shed 4 bases, and the junction held 8 bases outside the gene matches. Germline V gives CDR1 MDHEN, CDR2 SYDVKM.

This clone came up once. The CDR3 nucleotides are TGTGCCAGCAGCCGGGACAGGGGGTTTGAGCCCCAGCATTTT. It is translated as CASSRDRGFEPQHF. V is TRBV6-4 and J is TRBJ1-5, with 11 bases aligning to TRBD1. CDR1 MRHNA and CDR2 SNTAGT come from the germline V gene. This CDR3 spans 14 amino acids. With V trimmed by 6 bases and J by 8 bases, 6 bases remained unmatched.

The V gene is TRBV11-2, the J gene TRBJ1-1, with TRBD1 matching over 7 bases. CDR1 and CDR2 from the germline V gene are SGHAT and FQNNGV. V was pared by 5 bases and J by 6 bases, with 12 bases of the junction left unmatched. The CDR3 is made up of 15 amino acids. The CDR3 sequence is CASSLVGGRGAEAFF. CDR3 DNA: TGTGCCAGCAGCCTCGTCGGGGGCAGGGGGGCTGAAGCTTTCTTT.

The chain combines TRBV7-2 with TRBJ2-5; TRBD2 matches 9 bases. Germline CDR1 reads SGHTA; CDR2 reads FQGNSA. The CDR3 has 13 amino acids. The CDR3 reads CAAGLAGQETQYF. The CDR3, as DNA: TGTGCGGCGGGGCTAGCGGGACAAGAGACCCAGTACTTC.

This CDR3 reads CSVEDAGGKGNTIYF. In DNA, the CDR3 is TGCAGCGTTGAAGATGCAGGGGGAAAGGGTAACACCATATATTTT. The chain employs TRBV29-1 and TRBJ1-3, with TRBD1 matching over 7 bases. The CDR3 consists of 15 residues. Germline V gene data show CDR1 as SQVTM and CDR2 as ANQGSEA. The ends lost 0 bases at V and 7 bases at J; junction bases unmatched: 9.

This rearrangement joins TRBV12-5 to TRBJ2-1; tentative D call: TRBD1 (6 bases). The CDR3 is 11 amino acids. V lost 0 bases, J lost 15 bases, and 9 bases lay in between. The V gene's germline CDR1 is LGHNT and CDR2 FRNRAP. CDR3 loop: CASGLVGGWFF. The CDR3 DNA reads as TGTGCTAGTGGTTTGGTTGGGGGCTGGTTCTTC.

The chain recombines TRBV28 with TRBJ2-7; D assignment may be TRBD1 or TRBD2 (5 bases each). The V and J ends lost 2 bases and 5 bases respectively, with 10 bases between them. The CDR3 loop spans 13 amino acids. Germline CDR1 MDHEN, CDR2 SYDVKM. The CDR3 region is CASSLGGPNEQYF. In nucleotides, the CDR3 is TGTGCCAGCAGTTTAGGGGGACCGAACGAGCAGTACTTC.

CDR3 DNA sequence: TGTGCCAGCAGCCAAGAACAGATAGCGATCTCGAACCTTGGCGAGCAGTACTTC. This codes for CASSQEQIAISNLGEQYF. The chain recombines TRBV14 with TRBJ2-7; tentative D call: TRBD2 (5 bases). Trimming pared 0 bases from V and 6 bases from J, leaving 24 bases between. CDR1 SGHDN and CDR2 FVKESK come from the germline V gene. The CDR3 spans 18 residues.

The V call is TRBV28, the J call TRBJ2-5; 13 bases are a match to TRBD2. The CDR3 totals 15 residues. The germline V gene has CDR1 MDHEN and CDR2 SYDVKM. J lost 4 bases, V lost 7 bases, and 6 bases had no gene match. CDR3 sequence (DNA): TGTGCCAGCAAAAGGACTAGCGGGAGATCAGAGACCCAGTACTTC. Its protein is CASKRTSGRSETQYF.

The gene calls are TRBV27 and TRBJ2-7; D is uncertain. The CDR3 consists of 13 residues. Trimming left V 1 base short and J 1 base short, with 5 bases between. The V gene's germline CDR1 is MNHEY and CDR2 SMNVEV (reference sequence). Here the CDR3 DNA reads TGTGCCAGCAGTTTATATCGGTCCTACGAGCAGTACTTC. Translation gives CASSLYRSYEQYF.

The chain recombines TRBV14 with TRBJ2-7; D call uncertain. The length of the CDR3 is 14 residues. Between the trimmed V and J ends, which lost 1 base and 3 bases, there was a span of 10 bases. Germline values: CDR1 SGHDN, CDR2 FVKESK. The CDR3 loop reads CASSQALGSYEQYF. CDR3 nucleotides: TGTGCCAGCAGCCAAGCCCTCGGTAGCTACGAGCAGTACTTC.

Here the CDR3 reads CATSGQGEGDGYTF. The CDR3 nucleotides are TGTGCCACCAGTGGGCAGGGAGAAGGAGATGGCTACACCTTC. The chain combines TRBV24-1 with TRBJ1-2, with D perhaps TRBD1 (5 bases). The V end lost 5 bases, the J end lost 6 bases, and 15 bases lay between the germline ends. The CDR3 has 14 amino acids. CDR1 and CDR2 from the germline V gene are KGHDR and SFDVKD.

V and J are TRBV7-9 and TRBJ2-1; 9 positions agree with TRBD2. J lost 8 bases, V lost 0 bases, and 8 bases had no gene match. This CDR3 has 16 residues. The germline V gene has CDR1 SEHNR and CDR2 FQNEAQ (reference sequence). The CDR3 coding sequence is TGTGCCAGCAGCTTAGCGCTGAGCGGGAGGATGCATGAGCAGTTCTTC. This sequence encodes CASSLALSGRMHEQFF.

This clone was picked up one time. The rearrangement uses TRBV11-2 and TRBJ1-5; D might be TRBD1 (5 bases). Germline CDR1 is SGHAT and CDR2 is FQNNGV. This CDR3 spans 14 amino acids. V was trimmed by 5 bases and J by 3 bases, leaving 11 bases between them. The CDR3 bases are TGTGCCAGCAGCCCCGACAGTTACAATCAGCCCCAGCATTTT. Translating it yields CASSPDSYNQPQHF.

The chain carries TRBV11-3 and TRBJ2-1; 14 bases fit TRBD2. The germline V gene has CDR1 SGHNT and CDR2 YENEEA. J was trimmed by 2 bases and V by 1 base; bases with no gene match: 1. This CDR3 has 17 residues. The chain's CDR3 is CASSLGGLAGAYNEQFF. DNA for the CDR3: TGTGCCAGCAGCTTAGGGGGACTAGCGGGAGCCTACAATGAGCAGTTCTTC.